This T cell receptor (beta chain) was identified during a study of T cell responses to AZD1222 COVID-19 vaccine. General study findings and limits: Following two doses of AZD1222, Spike-specific TCR breadth and depth rose. Most donors were white British, females outnumbered males, and clonal diversity was possibly underestimated. In all cases, repertoires were sampled only after the peak T cell response. Baseline seropositivity characterized only six AZD1222 recipients.

This CDR3 is 15 amino acids long. J lost 5 bases, V lost 4 bases, and 4 bases had no gene match. Germline CDR1 SGDLS, CDR2 YYNGEE. About this clone: Its antigen is unidentified.

Generated by immunoSEQ multiplex PCR, the TCRdb table keeps only in-frame clones and is missing some. The sample contains roughly 84,000 clones, 80% to 90% of which appear only once. The source of this sequence is an adult who received the AZD1222 COVID-19 vaccine. The rearrangement links TRBV9 to TRBJ2-5; 14 bases are shared with TRBD2. Here the sequenced sample was peripheral blood, taken 28 days after the second AZD1222 dose. CDR3 protein: CASSSGLAGVETQYF. For the CDR3, the DNA is TGTGCCAGCAGCTCGGGACTAGCGGGAGTCGAGACCCAGTACTTC.